This T cell receptor (beta chain) came from a study of patients and donors after allogeneic stem cell transplantation. The CDR3 runs 12 residues. Germline V gene lookup returns CDR1 SGHRS and CDR2 YFSETQ. TCRdb re-derived calls from the RT-PCR reads in MiXCR, one entry per CDR3 protein. Here the sample spans roughly 880,000 distinct CDR3 sequences, over 15% being singletons. This clonotype was counted at least ten times. One end of the junction is discordant with germline, which a read error may explain. The sequence derives from a human donor who was either an allogeneic HSCT recipient or a stem cell or donor lymphocyte infusion donor (not recorded which). It is not recorded whose cells these are; they may come from a transplant donor. The sequencing input was blood, either unsorted or a sorted T cell fraction (not recorded which). The chain couples TRBV5-1 to TRBJ2-5; D is unclear. The CDR3 region has the DNA TGTGCCAGCAGCTCGTACCAAGAGACCCAGTACTTC. This gives the protein CASSSYQETQYF.